This TCR beta chain was sequenced for a study of cytomegalovirus exposure and HLA in healthy donors (dated by TCRdb to 2016 to 2017). In terms of the full investigation: An earlier analysis of approximately 550 of the donors reported roughly 270 Gb of sequence data and some 120 million unique TCR beta sequences from some 180 million T cells. An early release covering about 600 HLA-typed donors comprised approximately 290 gigabases of sequencing data and about 90 million unique TCR sequences. Among the roughly 380 genotyped donors, more than 70% belonged to the genetic ancestry cluster associated with self-reported Caucasian donors. The study aimed to test whether cataloging public T cell receptors could reveal signatures of past pathogen exposure. The study used immunosequencing to profile the T cell repertoires of some 600 subjects and linked those repertoires to cytomegalovirus serostatus. Along with the roughly 700-subject first cohort, a separate validation cohort of over a hundred different subjects was used. To predict cytomegalovirus infection status, the study combined high-throughput TCR immunosequencing, statistical association of individual TCRs with disease status, and machine learning. A later analysis re-analyzed previously published TCR beta repertoires from approximately 670 donors and added high-resolution HLA genotyping to study TCR occurrence patterns. In the later analysis, no new phenotypic data were used to find candidate immune exposures; instead, reliance was placed on TCR beta sequences and their occurrence across donors. In an earlier analysis of more than 550 of the donors, high-throughput TCR beta sequencing was used to judge whether each TCR beta V gene segment behaved as functional or pseudogenic. Donor age, sex, ethnicity and CMV serostatus were compiled together with the repertoire data. In a later genetic analysis, genome-wide SNP genotypes for about three fifths of the roughly 670 donors were used, and that subset was treated as a discovery cohort. Every discovery cohort repertoire had been produced on one sequencing platform. Both class I and class II loci were covered by HLA typing, at four-digit resolution. Typing coverage varied by locus: roughly 629-640 donors for A, B, C, DRB1 and DQB1; 500 to 550 for DQA1; about 570 for DPA1; approximately 490 for DPB1. Roughly five DR-DQ haplotypes were handled as single units for association and clustering, since linkage in the cohort was strong. Among some 410 genotyped donors of the cohort, an average of around 250,000 unique TCR beta nucleotide sequences was sequenced per donor, of which approximately 18% were non-productive.

Points the paper makes about the study in general: A group of highly shared sequence variants was considered likely to be a technical artifact of the sequencing pipeline. The authors suggested that the approach could potentially be extended to other disease states and immunological phenotypes. The cohort was sequenced for TCR beta chains only, and without alpha or paired-chain data the features that could be detected were limited. Some IMGT-functional V segments, including TRBV6-2 and TRBV6-3, could not be distinguished by the 87-base-pair reads and were therefore excluded. Across donors, most TCR sequences were observed very rarely, whereas some public TCRs were present in many individuals. The classifier was reported to diagnose cytomegalovirus status with high specificity and sensitivity in both the original and validation cohorts. V-gene and J-gene trimming of TCR beta chains was associated with a missense DCLRE1C variant in a later genetic analysis, and the association was replicated in an independent cohort. In vitro tests confirmed that three of the cytomegalovirus-associated TCR beta chains recognize cytomegalovirus antigens. Sequencing depth was assumed to be roughly uniform across donors in the presence/absence analyses, though that assumption may not hold. The only immune exposure information available for the cohort was CMV serostatus. In a later analysis, HLA-associated TCR beta chains showed more clonal expansion and lower generation probabilities than non-associated chains that were equally common. Because HLA typing was missing for some donors at each locus, association tests included only the typed subset. In a later genetic analysis, fewer N-insertions in productive TCRs were reported among donors in an Asian-associated ancestry cluster than the 666-donor mean. An earlier analysis of around 600 of the donors showed that most TCR beta V segments appeared in productive rearrangements either about 87% or about 30% of the time, which broadly matched IMGT annotations. Assigning TCR associations to individual alleles was difficult when HLA alleles, especially DR and DQ, strongly co-occurred. In a later analysis, most CMV-associated TCR beta chains were found to appear HLA-restricted, with HLA associations seemingly driven largely by CMV exposure. In a later analysis, several top co-occurrence clusters were reported to appear linked to parvovirus B19, influenza, CMV and Epstein-Barr virus. Because counts were too low, about 18 rarely observed V segments, including chromosome 9 orphons, were left out of the earlier analysis of 587 of the donors. In a later analysis, the rate of TCR association differed among HLA loci, with DRB1 alleles having the most associated TCRs and HLA-C alleles having the fewest. A further reported finding was that TCR beta sequences accurately predicted the HLA-A and HLA-B alleles for most subjects in the first cohort. Linkage disequilibrium might explain the correlated functional status among segregating V segments, but an unknown experimental factor could not be excluded. In the study, about 150 TCR beta chains were listed as associated with cytomegalovirus. In a later analysis, some 17,000 TCR beta sequences were associated with specific HLA alleles at a false discovery rate of 0.05.

In total, 600 or so healthy bone marrow donors made up the cohort. All cohort members were sampled while nominally healthy, although unrecorded immune exposures were likely present. The donor tested CMV seropositive and was one of the 289 seropositive cohort members. Every donor gave a peripheral blood sample, and the peripheral blood mononuclear cells from that sample were used for TCR beta sequencing. Genomic DNA was extracted from the blood cell samples with the Qiagen DNeasy Blood Extraction Kit. The germline V gene provides CDR1 LGHNA and CDR2 YSLEER. Inclusive of the bounding cysteine and phenylalanine, the CDR3 is 14 residues long. Of the read, only the CDR3 DNA is kept; its 42 bases are in frame from base 1. V is reduced by 2 bases and J by 5 bases, leaving a spacing of 9 bases between them. Notes on this clone: Its antigen target is currently unknown. No base quality values were provided; no much bigger clone lies one nucleotide off.

The library was produced with the immunoSEQ multiplex PCR assay. For the multiplex PCR, a mixture combining 60 forward primers for TCR Vbeta segments and 13 reverse primers for TCR Jbeta segments was used. The CDR3 region of rearranged TCR beta genes was amplified from genomic DNA with a multiplex PCR assay. Amplified TCR beta libraries were sequenced as 87-base-pair reads on the Illumina HiSeq System. Concerning the study's data processing: A later analysis tallied 75 million to 95 million unique TCR beta chains across the 666 repertoires, and about 10 million of those chains were shared by two or more donors. A nearest-neighbor algorithm error-corrected the raw reads and collapsed the reads into unique sequences, merging closely related sequences to remove PCR and sequencing errors. CDR3 sequences were aligned to IMGT reference sequences to assign V, D and J gene segments. For a sequence to be retained, a match of at least six nucleotides was required to both a V gene segment and a J gene segment. Rearrangements were called productive when the CDR3 lacked stop codons and stayed in frame with V and J; all others were non-productive. Following IMGT convention, CDR3 was defined as the stretch from the second conserved V-encoded cysteine up to the conserved J-encoded phenylalanine. The earlier analysis of about 620 of the donors excluded sequences that lacked an unambiguous match to a single V gene segment. In an earlier analysis of 587 of the donors, a V segment was called functional when productive rearrangements were above 56.7%, and segregating when the standard deviation between donors exceeded 5%. A statistical classification framework was built for diagnosing cytomegalovirus status from the catalog of TCR beta chain sequences. In a later analysis, V and J genes were assigned by comparing TCR nucleotide sequences against IMGT/GENE-DB human TR gene sequences. The TCRdist pipeline was used in a later analysis to assign CDR3 sequences and most-parsimonious VDJ recombination scenarios. In a later analysis, each TCR beta chain was defined by its CDR3 amino acid sequence together with its V-gene family, and reads lacking a unique V-gene family were excluded. As a way to deal with suspected cross-contamination and a sequencing artifact, a later analysis dropped 450 to 600 nucleotide sequences that were highly shared and had low generation probability. A later analysis calculated a clonal expansion index for each public chain from normalized within-repertoire ranks of inferred template counts. In a later analysis, generation probabilities were computed using a VDJ recombination model fitted to out-of-frame rearrangements, and the results were checked against IGoR. Hypergeometric tests were used in a later analysis to score TCR-TCR, TCR-HLA and TCR-CMV co-occurrence, with a repertoire-size bias correction applied to the TCR pairs. To estimate false discovery rates, a later analysis permuted the HLA or CMV assignments 20 times. In a later analysis, co-occurring TCRs were grouped using DBSCAN, and TCRdist sequence similarity was added for clustering within HLA-allele-positive subsets. Repertoires with fewer than 30,000 or more than 120,000 public chains, plus five repertoires with anomalous nucleotide sharing, were excluded from co-occurrence clustering. The source is immuneACCESS, and TCRdb retained only in-frame sequences with V and J called. Part of the clones is not carried over; for the studies checked, unresolved V genes explain less than half of this, and the remainder is unexplained. The V and J calls and the clone size are those of that table, but D and trimming were determined from the DNA. Across this sample there are some 200,000 clones, with roughly 80% seen only once. The ten largest clones represent 6.3% of the sample.

This receptor was obtained from a man in his forties or fifties in good health and CMV-seropositive. Sequenced: PBMCs. The sequence joins TRBV4-3 to TRBJ2-2, with TRBD1 as a weak D call on 6 bases. The bases are TGCGCCAGCAGCCAATATACAGGGACCGGGGAGCTGTTTTTT. Translated, this is CASSQYTGTGELFF.